What follows are 14 T cell receptor beta chains derived from one specimen sequenced in a study of T cell repertoires in cytomegalovirus infection. What these receptors recognize is not known. TCRdb fed the reads into MiXCR, producing one record per CDR3 protein. The data hold about 920,000 distinct CDR3 sequences, with roughly 30% observed a single time. The sequences come from cultured CD8+ T cells from PBMCs, collected from culture after CMV antigen stimulation. Source of these receptors: a human donor in good health (CMV status not recorded). Some clones in this sample may be carry-over from other donors' samples.

The chain employs TRBV19 and TRBJ1-3, with D unresolved. CDR1 LNHDA and CDR2 SQIVND come from the germline V gene (reference sequence). The V and J ends lost 9 bases and 3 bases respectively, with 18 bases between them. The CDR3 is 15 amino acids. DNA for the CDR3: TGTGCCAGCTGTCCAAACGGTTGGGTTGGAAACACCATATATTTT. Translated: CASCPNGWVGNTIYF.

As regards this clonotype: One end of the junction fails to match germline, which may point to a read error. This chain connects TRBV7-7 to TRBJ1-1; D unclear. CDR3 length: 13 amino acids. Per the germline V gene, CDR1 is SSHAT and CDR2 is FNYEAQ (reference sequence). The DNA for the CDR3 is TGTGCTAGCAGCGCGGGTCTTCTCGAAGAAGCTTTCTTT. Translating gives CASSAGLLEEAFF.

As concerns this clonotype: A much more abundant neighbour one base away suggests this may be a read error. The chain joins TRBV7-2 to TRBJ1-5; D unclear. This CDR3 is built from 16 residues. V gave up 1 base and J gave up 3 bases, with 13 bases separating them. Germline assignment: CDR1 SGHTA and CDR2 FQGNSA. The CDR3 nucleotides read TGTACCAGCAGCTTAGAGGATCCAGTCTCCAATCAGCCCCAGCATTTT. Amino acid sequence: CTSSLEDPVSNQPQHF.

The CDR3: CASSVFNSQSTFYGYTF. The CDR3 coding sequence is TGTGCCAGCAGCGTATTTAACAGCCAATCCACCTTCTATGGCTACACCTTC. This chain joins TRBV9 and TRBJ1-2; no reliable D call. Germline CDR1 reads SGDLS; CDR2 reads YYNGEE. This CDR3 is 17 amino acids long. V was pared by 1 base and J by 4 bases, with 20 bases between.

The chain carries TRBV6-6 and TRBJ2-5, with 15 bases fitting TRBD2. Germline V CDR1 and CDR2: MNHNY, SVGAGI (reference sequence). V trimming: 5 bases; J trimming: 0 bases; junction bases outside the gene matches: 10. The CDR3 is 19 amino acids. The CDR3 nucleotides are TGTGCCAGCAGTCCCACGGGACTAGCGGGGGGCCCAGACCAAGAGACCCAGTACTTC. Translated: CASSPTGLAGGPDQETQYF.

This clonotype came up a few times. The chain recombines TRBV4-1 with TRBJ2-3; 13 nucleotides match TRBD2. The CDR3 totals 16 residues. The J segment lost 2 bases and the V segment lost 4 bases, leaving 3 bases of the junction unmatched. Germline V CDR1 and CDR2: MGHRA, YSYEKL. The CDR3 loop is CASSRGLAGDTDTQYF. CDR3 coding DNA: TGCGCCAGCAGCCGAGGACTAGCGGGGGACACAGATACGCAGTATTTT.

The genes are TRBV12-3 or TRBV12-4 and TRBJ2-7; no reliable D call. Deletions cut 8 bases from V and 2 bases from J, with 13 bases between. There are 13 residues in the CDR3. DNA of the CDR3: TGTGCCAGCTATGGGCTGGGCGCCTACGAGCAGTACTTC. Residues: CASYGLGAYEQYF.

This clonotype appeared a few times. The chain carries TRBV6-5 and TRBJ1-2; D is unclear. CDR3 length equals 16 residues. Per the germline V gene, CDR1 is MNHEY and CDR2 is SVGAGI. Between the trimmed V and J ends, which lost 0 bases and 8 bases, there was a span of 19 bases. CDR3 protein: CASSYSNQVVVDGYTF. Written as DNA, the CDR3 is TGTGCCAGCAGTTACTCGAATCAGGTAGTCGTCGACGGCTACACCTTC.

This rearrangement joins TRBV2 to TRBJ2-1; D perhaps matches TRBD2 (5 bases). This CDR3 has 13 amino acids. Looked up from germline, CDR1 is SNHLY and CDR2 is FYNNEI. The V end was cut by 8 bases, the J end by 3 bases, with 11 bases between. CDR3 sequence reads: CASFDGVYNEQFF. CDR3 DNA sequence: TGTGCCAGCTTCGACGGGGTCTACAATGAGCAGTTCTTC.

Only a few counts were recorded for this clonotype. The J gene is TRBJ1-1, the V gene TRBV7-6; 7 nucleotides align to TRBD1. J lost 1 base, V lost 3 bases, and 5 bases had no gene match. The CDR3 is 15 residues long. CDR1 is SGHVS, CDR2 FNYEAQ, per germline. The CDR3 loop reads CASSLLGGKNTEAFF. The CDR3 coding sequence is TGTGCCAGCAGCTTGTTAGGGGGCAAGAACACTGAAGCTTTCTTT. The full variable domain, its missing parts supplied by reference TRBV7-6 and TRBJ1-1, is GAGVSQSPRYKVTKRGQDVALRCDPISGHVSLYWYRQALGQGPEFLTYFNYEAQQDKSGLPNDRFSAERPEGSISTLTIQRTEQRDSAMYRCASSLLGGKNTEAFFGQGTRLTVV.

The V call is TRBV25-1, the J call TRBJ2-3, with unresolved D. Trimming removed 1 base at V and 2 bases at J, with 10 bases between. The germline gives CDR1 MGHDK, CDR2 SYGVNS. The CDR3 loop spans 15 amino acids. CDR3 coding DNA: TGTGCCAGCAGTGAATTTCTACTCAACACAGATACGCAGTATTTT. This encodes CASSEFLLNTDTQYF. Filled out from reference TRBV25-1 and TRBJ2-3, the complete variable domain reads EADIYQTPRYLVIGTGKKITLECSQTMGHDKMYWYQQDPGMELHLIHYSYGVNSTEKGDLSSESTVSRIRTEHFPLTLESARPSHTSQYLCASSEFLLNTDTQYFGPGTRLTVL.

The chain has TRBV12-3 or TRBV12-4 and TRBJ1-5; D gene unclear. V was trimmed by 6 bases and J by 0 bases, leaving 9 bases between them. The CDR3 has 14 amino acids. This chain's CDR3 is CASSQTYSNQPQHF. CDR3 coding DNA: TGTGCCAGCAGCCAGACTTATAGCAATCAGCCCCAGCATTTT.

This clonotype was found a few times. The rearrangement joins TRBV14 to TRBJ1-1; 7 bases fit TRBD1. The CDR3 runs to 17 residues. The germline V gene encodes CDR1 SGHDN and CDR2 FVKESK. The junction had 12 bases not matched to a gene; V was cut back by 2 bases and J by 3 bases. Here the CDR3 reads CASSQRQGRRRHTEAFF. As DNA, the CDR3 is TGTGCCAGCAGCCAAAGACAGGGACGACGACGCCACACTGAAGCTTTCTTT.

The J gene is TRBJ2-7, the V gene TRBV15, with a tentative D call TRBD1 (6 bases). V lost 0 bases and J 4 bases, leaving 16 bases between the germline ends. From germline, CDR1 is LNHNV and CDR2 YYDKDF (reference sequence). CDR3 length: 16 residues. DNA for the CDR3: TGTGCCACCAGCAGAGATCTAACAGGGATGGGGTACGAGCAGTACTTC. It specifies CATSRDLTGMGYEQYF.